The 17 T cell receptor beta chains below come from one sample, sequenced in a study of prognosis after radiotherapy for stage I lung cancer. TCR beta CDR3 was amplified from genomic DNA by two-round multiplex PCR. Amplification in first-round PCR relied on primers specific to each TRBV and TRBJ gene. A single record per CDR3 protein comes from TCRdb applying MiXCR to the multiplex PCR reads. This sample carries 50,000 to 75,000 distinct CDR3 sequences, approximately 25% of them seen once, and the ten largest clones take more than 6.5%. The source was PBMCs, collected before or after stereotactic body radiation therapy (not recorded which). The receptor source for this set is a donor aged 50 or older with non-small cell lung cancer.

This clonotype came up many times. This rearrangement joins TRBV20-1 to TRBJ2-3, with D possibly matching TRBD2 (6 bases). This CDR3 has 18 residues. The germline V gene encodes CDR1 DFQATT and CDR2 SNEGSKA (reference sequence). The V end lost 2 bases, the J end lost 0 bases, and 21 bases lay between the germline ends. CDR3 nucleotide sequence: TGCAGTGCTAGACCCCTTACCTCTAGCGTCGCTAGCACAGATACGCAGTATTTT. This translates into CSARPLTSSVASTDTQYF.

This chain uses TRBV9 with TRBJ2-5, with 8 bases lining up with TRBD1. Unmatched junction bases numbered 15, after V lost 3 bases and J lost 5 bases. Germline V gene sequence: CDR1 SGDLS, CDR2 YYNGEE. The CDR3 spans 17 residues. The CDR3: CASSALPGTGRVETQYF. The DNA of the CDR3 is TGTGCCAGCAGCGCCCTCCCCGGGACAGGTCGGGTGGAGACCCAGTACTTC.

This clonotype was seen many times. This chain connects TRBV18 to TRBJ1-3; D gene uncertain. The V gene's germline CDR1 is KGHSH and CDR2 LQKENI. This CDR3 has 14 residues. The V and J ends lost 4 bases and 1 base respectively, with 8 bases between them. The CDR3 sequence is CASSLEPSGNTIYF. The CDR3, as DNA: TGTGCCAGCTCACTCGAACCTTCTGGAAACACCATATATTTT.

This clonotype showed up many times. The chain combines TRBV20-1 with TRBJ1-1, with D perhaps matching TRBD1 (5 bases). Trimming removed 0 bases at V and 4 bases at J, with 12 bases between. CDR1 is DFQATT, CDR2 SNEGSKA, per germline (reference sequence). The CDR3 runs 14 residues. Here the CDR3 reads CSARDPRGTTEAFF. The CDR3 DNA follows: TGCAGTGCTAGAGATCCCCGGGGGACCACTGAAGCTTTCTTT.

In its sample, this clonotype was seen many times. The chain employs TRBV6-4 and TRBJ1-1, with D unclear. This CDR3 has 12 amino acids. Germline V CDR1 and CDR2: MRHNA, SNTAGT. Trimming pared 5 bases from V and 1 base from J, leaving 5 bases between. The CDR3 spells CASSNRNTEAFF. The CDR3 DNA follows: TGTGCCAGCAGTAATCGGAACACTGAAGCTTTCTTT.

This clonotype was counted at least ten times. The chain uses TRBV4-3 and TRBJ2-3; 10 nucleotides align to TRBD2. CDR1 is LGHNA, CDR2 YSLEER, per germline. This CDR3 has 16 residues. Trimming removed 0 bases from V and 4 bases from J; junction bases left unmatched: 4. This CDR3 is CASSQDPSGGPDTQYF. CDR3 coding DNA: TGCGCCAGCAGCCAAGATCCTAGCGGGGGACCAGATACGCAGTATTTT.

This clonotype was seen at least ten times. V usage is TRBV19 and J usage is TRBJ1-5; 7 bases match TRBD1. Germline V gene sequence: CDR1 LNHDA, CDR2 SQIVND (reference sequence). The CDR3 sequence is 15 residues long. J was trimmed by 6 bases and V by 3 bases; bases with no gene match: 8. The DNA of the CDR3 is TGTGCCAGTAGTATTGGGCAGGGGGTCGGTCAGCCCCAGCATTTT. It is translated as CASSIGQGVGQPQHF.

This clonotype was found many times. The rearrangement joins TRBV9 to TRBJ1-2; TRBD1 matches 10 bases. CDR1 is SGDLS and CDR2 is YYNGEE in the germline V gene. This CDR3 has 17 residues. The junction had 10 bases not matched to a gene; V was cut back by 4 bases and J by 1 base. The CDR3 loop reads CASSPQGGTGDNYGYTF. In DNA, the CDR3 is TGTGCCAGCAGCCCCCAGGGAGGGACAGGGGATAACTATGGCTACACCTTC.

This clonotype was seen ten or more times. The rearrangement uses TRBV3-1 and TRBJ2-5, with TRBD2 identical over 14 bases. CDR3 size: 16 residues. The junction had 6 bases not matched to a gene; V was cut back by 4 bases and J by 5 bases. Germline V gives CDR1 LGHDT, CDR2 YNNKEL (reference sequence). CDR3 nucleotides: TGTGCCAGCAGCCCGGGACTAGCGGGGGTGGGGGAGACCCAGTACTTC. It is translated as CASSPGLAGVGETQYF.

Ten or more counts support this clonotype. The chain recombines TRBV4-3 with TRBJ1-4; D is possibly TRBD1 (5 bases). Trimming pared 0 bases from V and 2 bases from J, leaving 10 bases between. CDR3 length equals 16 residues. Germline assignment: CDR1 LGHNA and CDR2 YSLEER. CDR3 in amino acids: CASSQDWRGTNEKLFF. CDR3 nucleotide sequence: TGCGCCAGCAGCCAAGATTGGAGGGGCACTAATGAAAAACTGTTTTTT.

To note about this clonotype: The junction differs from germline at one of its ends, possibly a read error. This chain joins TRBV5-1 and TRBJ1-2; D gene uncertain. Germline CDR1 and CDR2: SGHRS and YFSETQ. This CDR3 contains 14 residues. The CDR3 DNA sequence: TGCGCCAGCAGCTTGGAGGTTTCCAACTATGGCCACACCTTC. Its protein product is CASSLEVSNYGHTF. The variable domain in full, completed from reference TRBV5-1 and TRBJ1-2, reads KAGVTQTPRYLIKTRGQQVTLSCSPISGHRSVSWYQQTPGQGLQFLFEYFSETQRNKGNFPGRFSGRQFSNSRSEMNVSTLELGDSALYLCASSLEVSNYGHTFGSGTRLTVV.

This chain joins TRBV19 and TRBJ2-2; D unclear. The CDR3 is 13 amino acids. Deletions cut 4 bases from V and 10 bases from J, with 13 bases between. The germline V gene encodes CDR1 LNHDA and CDR2 SQIVND (reference sequence). CDR3 sequence: CASSRVTAAELFF. DNA for the CDR3: TGTGCCAGTAGTAGGGTAACGGCGGCGGAGCTGTTTTTT. The variable domain in full, completed from reference TRBV19 and TRBJ2-2, reads DGGITQSPKYLFRKEGQNVTLSCEQNLNHDAMYWYRQDPGQGLRLIYYSQIVNDFQKGDIAEGYSVSREKKESFPLTVTSAQKNPTAFYLCASSRVTAAELFFGEGSRLTVL.

This clonotype has at least ten counts. The J gene is TRBJ1-5, the V gene TRBV20-1; possibly TRBD1 for D (6 bases). The CDR3 spans 13 residues. Germline CDR1 and CDR2: DFQATT and SNEGSKA (reference sequence). The V gene lost 3 bases and the J gene lost 3 bases, with 9 bases spanning the gap. The CDR3 bases are TGCAGTGCTAGGGGGGCAAACAATCAGCCCCAGCATTTT. Its translation: CSARGANNQPQHF.

This clonotype has a handful of counts. This probably arose from a read error, given a far larger clone one base away. The chain couples TRBV6-1 to TRBJ2-1, with 7 bases matching TRBD2. With V trimmed by 8 bases and J by 10 bases, 11 bases remained unmatched. The CDR3 runs to 13 residues. The germline V gene encodes CDR1 MNHNS and CDR2 SASEGT. In nucleotides, the CDR3 is TGTGCCAGCGGGGAGGGGAACTCCTACGAGCAGTTCTTC. It is translated as CASGEGNSYEQFF.

This clonotype was detected ten times or more. The CDR3, as DNA: TGTGCCAGTAGTCCTCAGCGGGGGGGATACAATGAGCAGTTCTTC. It codes for CASSPQRGGYNEQFF. The gene calls are TRBV19 and TRBJ2-1, with TRBD2 matching over 10 bases. Germline V lookup: CDR1 LNHDA, CDR2 SQIVND (reference sequence). This CDR3 is 15 amino acids long. The V gene end was trimmed by 5 bases and the J gene end by 4 bases; junction bases not matched to a gene: 5.

There are many counts of this clonotype. This chain connects TRBV4-3 to TRBJ1-1; D is perhaps TRBD1 (6 bases). CDR1 and CDR2 (germline): LGHNA, YSLEER. V lost 0 bases, J lost 3 bases, and 8 bases lay in between. This CDR3 contains 14 residues. CDR3 bases: TGCGCCAGCAGCCAAGAGGGGGCAGACACTGAAGCTTTCTTT. Translating gives CASSQEGADTEAFF.

Worth noting for this clonotype: A single base is all that separates this from a far larger clone, so a read error is likely. The gene calls are TRBV6-4 and TRBJ2-7; TRBD1 matches at 8 bases. Germline lookup yields CDR1 MRHNA and CDR2 SNTAGT. The CDR3 runs to 13 residues. Trimming at V came to 10 bases and at J to 4 bases, leaving 9 bases not matched to a gene. The CDR3 reads CAISLRGPYEQYF. In nucleotides, the CDR3 is TGTGCCATCAGCCTCAGGGGGCCGTACGAGCAGTACTTC.